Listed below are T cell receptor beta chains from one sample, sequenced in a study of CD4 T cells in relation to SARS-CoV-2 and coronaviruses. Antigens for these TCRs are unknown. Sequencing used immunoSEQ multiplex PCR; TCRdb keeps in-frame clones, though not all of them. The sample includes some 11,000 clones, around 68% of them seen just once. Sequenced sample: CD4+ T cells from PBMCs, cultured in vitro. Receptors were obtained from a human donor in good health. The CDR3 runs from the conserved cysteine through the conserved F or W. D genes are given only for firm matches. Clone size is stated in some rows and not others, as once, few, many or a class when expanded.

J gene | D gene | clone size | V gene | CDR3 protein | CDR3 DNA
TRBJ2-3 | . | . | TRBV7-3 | CASSLGAGGPRTDTQYF | TGTGCCAGCAGCCTCGGCGCCGGAGGGCCGCGCACAGATACGCAGTATTTT
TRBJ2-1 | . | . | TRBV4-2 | CASSRKREANNEQFF | TGTGCCAGCAGCCGTAAGCGCGAGGCAAACAATGAGCAGTTCTTC
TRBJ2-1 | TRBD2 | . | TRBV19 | CASSIKSGLWTSGEYEQFF | TGTGCCAGTAGTATCAAGTCCGGACTCTGGACTAGCGGGGAATATGAGCAGTTCTTC
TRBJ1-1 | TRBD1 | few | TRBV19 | CASNPGTGLRGEAFF | TGTGCCAGTAACCCCGGGACAGGGCTTCGGGGTGAAGCTTTCTTT
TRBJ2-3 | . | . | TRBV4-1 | CASSQGLLGLTSTDTQYF | TGCGCCAGCAGCCAAGGACTACTAGGTCTAACTAGCACAGATACGCAGTATTTT
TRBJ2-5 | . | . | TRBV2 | CASYELRGVETQYF | TGTGCCAGCTATGAATTGAGGGGAGTTGAGACCCAGTACTTC
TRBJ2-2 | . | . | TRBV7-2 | CASSLVGPGTGELFF | TGTGCCAGCAGCTTAGTGGGACCCGGCACCGGGGAGCTGTTTTTT
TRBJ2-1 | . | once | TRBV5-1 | CASNRQGNYNEQFF | TGCGCCAGCAACCGACAAGGGAATTACAATGAGCAGTTCTTC
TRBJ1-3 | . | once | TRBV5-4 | CASSAGTSSGNTIYF | TGTGCCAGCAGCGCCGGGACGAGCTCTGGAAACACCATATATTTT
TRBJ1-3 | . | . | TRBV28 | CASRAGRTVPGNTIYF | TGTGCCAGCAGGGCAGGCCGGACAGTGCCTGGAAACACCATATATTTT
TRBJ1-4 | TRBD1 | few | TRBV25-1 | CASRPTGRLNEKLFF | TGTGCCAGCAGACCGACAGGGAGGTTGAATGAAAAACTGTTTTTT
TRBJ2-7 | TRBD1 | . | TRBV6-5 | CASSPAGTDFYEQYF | TGTGCCAGCAGTCCGGCCGGGACAGATTTCTACGAGCAGTACTTC
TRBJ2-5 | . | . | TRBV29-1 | CSVDLARTQYF | TGCAGCGTTGATCTAGCTCGGACCCAGTACTTC
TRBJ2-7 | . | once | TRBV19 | CASSIEGYEQYF | TGTGCCAGTAGTATCGAAGGCTACGAGCAGTACTTC
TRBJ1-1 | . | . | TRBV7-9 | CASSFGHVNTEAFF | TGTGCCAGCAGCTTCGGACACGTGAACACTGAAGCTTTCTTT
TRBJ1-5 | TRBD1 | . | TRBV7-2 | CASSHPGGFQPQHF | TGTGCCAGCAGCCACCCAGGGGGCTTTCAGCCCCAGCATTTT
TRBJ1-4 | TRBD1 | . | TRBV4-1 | CASSQENRGGEKLFF | TGCGCCAGCAGCCAAGAGAACAGGGGCGGCGAAAAACTGTTTTTT
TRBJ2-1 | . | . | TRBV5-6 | CASSLVRDRRYNEQFF | TGTGCCAGCAGCTTGGTCCGGGACCGAAGATACAATGAGCAGTTCTTC
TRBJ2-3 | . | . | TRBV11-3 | CASSRDASSDTQYF | TGTGCCAGCAGCCGGGACGCTTCCTCAGATACGCAGTATTTT
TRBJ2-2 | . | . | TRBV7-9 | CASSLRTENTGELFF | TGTGCCAGCAGCTTAAGGACGGAGAACACCGGGGAGCTGTTTTTT
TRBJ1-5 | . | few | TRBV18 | CASSPSESQPQHF | TGTGCCAGCTCACCATCAGAGAGCCAGCCCCAGCATTTT
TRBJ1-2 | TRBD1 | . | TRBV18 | CASSPNSGQVTYGYTF | TGTGCCAGCTCACCAAACTCGGGACAGGTTACCTATGGCTACACCTTC
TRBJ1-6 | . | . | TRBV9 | CASSPTPRAGNSPLHF | TGTGCCAGCAGCCCGACACCAAGGGCAGGGAATTCACCCCTCCACTTT
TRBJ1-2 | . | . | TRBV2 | CASSPRGAGYGYTF | TGTGCCAGCAGCCCGAGGGGGGCAGGCTATGGCTACACCTTC
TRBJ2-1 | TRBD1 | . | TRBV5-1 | CASSPRDRGYNEQFF | TGCGCCAGCAGCCCCCGGGACAGGGGGTACAATGAGCAGTTCTTC
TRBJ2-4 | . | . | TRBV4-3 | CASSQDFTADLAKNIQYF | TGCGCCAGCAGCCAAGATTTCACGGCGGACTTAGCCAAAAACATTCAGTACTTC
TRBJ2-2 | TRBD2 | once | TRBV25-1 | CAKKTSGRVNTGELFF | TGTGCCAAAAAGACTAGCGGGAGGGTAAACACCGGGGAGCTGTTTTTT
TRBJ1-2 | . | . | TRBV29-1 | CSVGQMSYTF | TGCAGCGTTGGGCAAATGAGCTACACCTTC
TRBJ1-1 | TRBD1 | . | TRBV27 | CASSLGTGNTEAFF | TGTGCCAGCAGTTTAGGGACAGGGAATACTGAAGCTTTCTTT
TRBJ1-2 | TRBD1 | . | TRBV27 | CASSWGQGGAYGYTF | TGTGCCAGCAGTTGGGGACAGGGGGGCGCCTATGGCTACACCTTC
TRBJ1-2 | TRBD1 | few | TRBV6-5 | CASTEDRGWLGYTF | TGTGCCAGCACCGAGGACAGGGGGTGGCTTGGCTACACCTTC
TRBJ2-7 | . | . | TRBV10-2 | CASRGFYEQYF | TGCGCCAGCAGGGGGTTCTACGAGCAGTACTTC
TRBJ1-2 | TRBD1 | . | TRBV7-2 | CASSSEFTGVPNYGYTF | TGTGCCAGCAGCTCAGAGTTCACAGGGGTCCCTAACTATGGCTACACCTTC
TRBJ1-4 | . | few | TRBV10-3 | CAISPSGNLEKLFF | TGTGCCATCAGCCCCTCCGGTAACCTTGAAAAACTGTTTTTT
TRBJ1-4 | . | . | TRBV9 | CASSPRTDNEKLFF | TGTGCCAGCAGCCCCCGGACAGATAATGAAAAACTGTTTTTT
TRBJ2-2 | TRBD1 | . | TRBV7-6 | CASSSTGTGGTGELFF | TGTGCCAGCAGCTCTACCGGGACAGGGGGTACCGGGGAGCTGTTTTTT
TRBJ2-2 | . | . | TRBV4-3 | CASSQYPGAGSGELFF | TGCGCCAGCAGCCAGTACCCCGGGGCTGGCTCCGGGGAGCTGTTTTTT
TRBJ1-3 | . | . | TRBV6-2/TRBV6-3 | CASSPHEFAFGNTIYF | TGTGCCAGCAGTCCCCACGAGTTCGCCTTCGGAAACACCATATATTTT
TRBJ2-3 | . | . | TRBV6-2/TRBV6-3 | CASSLLRTDTQYF | TGTGCCAGCAGCCTACTCAGGACAGATACGCAGTATTTT
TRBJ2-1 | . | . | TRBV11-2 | CASSFPFAGYYNEQFF | TGTGCCAGCAGCTTCCCCTTCGCGGGGTATTACAATGAGCAGTTCTTC
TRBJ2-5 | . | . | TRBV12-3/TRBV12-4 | CASRKGEETQYF | TGTGCCAGCAGGAAGGGGGAAGAGACCCAGTACTTC
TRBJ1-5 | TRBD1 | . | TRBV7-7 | CASSYRGRGNQPQHF | TGTGCCAGCAGCTACAGGGGGCGCGGCAATCAGCCCCAGCATTTT
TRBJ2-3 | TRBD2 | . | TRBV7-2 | CASSPPLSGGDTQYF | TGTGCCAGCAGCCCCCCGTTAAGCGGGGGAGATACGCAGTATTTT
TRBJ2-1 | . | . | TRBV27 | CASSFGGYSYNEQFF | TGTGCCAGCAGTTTTGGGGGCTACTCCTACAATGAGCAGTTCTTC
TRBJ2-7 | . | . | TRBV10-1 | CASSVYEQYF | TGCGCCAGCAGTGTTTACGAGCAGTACTTC
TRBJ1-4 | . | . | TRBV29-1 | CSVGATATNEKLFF | TGCAGCGTGGGGGCGACAGCAACTAATGAAAAACTGTTTTTT
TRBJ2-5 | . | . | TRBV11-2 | CASSSYRDIFETQYF | TGTGCCAGCAGCTCTTATCGGGACATTTTCGAGACCCAGTACTTC